Only a few counts were recorded for the clone carrying this T cell receptor (beta chain). The data are from a study of blood T cell repertoires in COVID-19. About the research overall: Sites across the United States, Italy and Spain contributed samples from acute and convalescent COVID-19. From T cells, B-cell-depleted T cells, or PBMCs came the material, which was cDNA or gDNA.

Here immunoSEQ multiplex PCR was the method, and the copy in TCRdb shows in-frame clones only, minus some. The data contain fewer than 8,500 clones, 75% to 90% of them singletons. Germline V CDR1 and CDR2: LNHDA, SQIVND (reference sequence). The CDR3 is 16 amino acids. V gave up 7 bases and J gave up 0 bases, with 16 bases separating them. This chain links TRBV19 with TRBJ1-3; weak D call: TRBD1 (5 bases). Sequencing was done on a sample of peripheral blood. This sequence originates from a man older than 75 with active COVID-19. CDR3 amino acids: CASIGGVLHSGNTIYF. CDR3 coding DNA: TGTGCCAGTATAGGAGGGGTACTACACTCTGGAAACACCATATATTTT.